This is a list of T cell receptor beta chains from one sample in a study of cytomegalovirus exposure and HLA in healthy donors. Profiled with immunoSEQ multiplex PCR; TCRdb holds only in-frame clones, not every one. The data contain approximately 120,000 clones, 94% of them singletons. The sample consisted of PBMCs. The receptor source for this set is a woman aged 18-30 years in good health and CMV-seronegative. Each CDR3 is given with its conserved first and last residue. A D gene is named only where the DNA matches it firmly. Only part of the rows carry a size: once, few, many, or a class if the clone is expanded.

CDR3nt: TGTGCCAGCAGCTTTCCGCAGGGGTACGAGCAGTACTTC
CDR3aa: CASSFPQGYEQYF
abundance: .
j_gene: TRBJ2-7
v_gene: TRBV7-9
d_gene: .

CDR3nt: TGTGCCAGCAGCTTAGTCCAGAATCAGCCCCAGCATTTT
CDR3aa: CASSLVQNQPQHF
abundance: .
j_gene: TRBJ1-5
v_gene: TRBV7-2
d_gene: .

CDR3nt: TGTGCCAGCAGTTTTGGGGCTCCAGGGGGGACTGAAGCTTTCTTT
CDR3aa: CASSFGAPGGTEAFF
abundance: .
j_gene: TRBJ1-1
v_gene: TRBV27
d_gene: TRBD1

CDR3nt: TGTGCCAGCAGCTTGTACGGGGGACGCGGGGCCGGGGAGCTGTTTTTT
CDR3aa: CASSLYGGRGAGELFF
abundance: .
j_gene: TRBJ2-2
v_gene: TRBV5-4
d_gene: .

CDR3nt: TGTGCCAGCAGTTTAACGGGTTACGAGCAGTACTTC
CDR3aa: CASSLTGYEQYF
abundance: .
j_gene: TRBJ2-7
v_gene: TRBV28
d_gene: .

CDR3nt: TGTGCCAGCAGTTTATCGCCCGGGACAGGGACAGATACGCAGTATTTT
CDR3aa: CASSLSPGTGTDTQYF
abundance: once
j_gene: TRBJ2-3
v_gene: TRBV27
d_gene: TRBD1

CDR3nt: TGTGCCATCAGTGAGTCCCCCCCCCGGGTGATCGGGACCCAGTACTTC
CDR3aa: CAISESPPRVIGTQYF
abundance: once
j_gene: TRBJ2-5
v_gene: TRBV10-3
d_gene: .

CDR3nt: TGTGCCAGCAGCGTAGGGGGGGTGGGCACTGAAGCTTTCTTT
CDR3aa: CASSVGGVGTEAFF
abundance: .
j_gene: TRBJ1-1
v_gene: TRBV9
d_gene: .

CDR3nt: TGTGCCAGCAGTTACAACAGGGGGAAGAATGAGCAGTTCTTC
CDR3aa: CASSYNRGKNEQFF
abundance: .
j_gene: TRBJ2-1
v_gene: TRBV6-6
d_gene: TRBD1

CDR3nt: TGTGCCAGCAGTTACTCAACGGGGACAAACACCGGGGAGCTGTTTTTT
CDR3aa: CASSYSTGTNTGELFF
abundance: .
j_gene: TRBJ2-2
v_gene: TRBV6-5
d_gene: .

CDR3nt: TGTGCCAGCAGTGGGATTCAGGATGAGCAGTTCTTC
CDR3aa: CASSGIQDEQFF
abundance: .
j_gene: TRBJ2-1
v_gene: TRBV2
d_gene: .

CDR3nt: TGTGCCAGCAGCTTAGAACAGGGGGCGCGATCTGAAGCTTTCTTT
CDR3aa: CASSLEQGARSEAFF
abundance: .
j_gene: TRBJ1-1
v_gene: TRBV11-1
d_gene: TRBD1

CDR3nt: TGTGCCAGCAGTCGAGGACTAGCGGGGACTTCCTACAATGAGCAGTTCTTC
CDR3aa: CASSRGLAGTSYNEQFF
abundance: .
j_gene: TRBJ2-1
v_gene: TRBV7-2
d_gene: TRBD2

CDR3nt: TGTGCCAGCAGCAGGACTAGCGGGGCAGAAGAGACCCAGTACTTC
CDR3aa: CASSRTSGAEETQYF
abundance: .
j_gene: TRBJ2-5
v_gene: TRBV27
d_gene: TRBD2

CDR3nt: TGTGCCAGCAGCGTAGACACCTCTGGGGCCAACGTCCTGACTTTC
CDR3aa: CASSVDTSGANVLTF
abundance: .
j_gene: TRBJ2-6
v_gene: TRBV9
d_gene: .

CDR3nt: TGTGCCTGGAGTGCACCTCAGGGGATTCATCAGCCCCAGCATTTT
CDR3aa: CAWSAPQGIHQPQHF
abundance: .
j_gene: TRBJ1-5
v_gene: TRBV30
d_gene: .

CDR3nt: TGTGCCAGCGCCCGGCGGACTCGTCCTTACGAGCAGTACTTC
CDR3aa: CASARRTRPYEQYF
abundance: .
j_gene: TRBJ2-7
v_gene: TRBV11-1
d_gene: .

CDR3nt: TGTGCCAGCAGCCAACTACCCGGGGGGTCTGGAAACACCATATATTTT
CDR3aa: CASSQLPGGSGNTIYF
abundance: .
j_gene: TRBJ1-3
v_gene: TRBV11-2
d_gene: .

CDR3nt: TGTGCCAGCAGATTTTTCAGCGGGGGGACCGGGGAGCTGTTTTTT
CDR3aa: CASRFFSGGTGELFF
abundance: .
j_gene: TRBJ2-2
v_gene: TRBV6-5
d_gene: TRBD2

CDR3nt: TGTGCCTGGAGTTTTTCGACAGGGAATTGGGGTGACACCAGTGGAGGGATTGAAGCTTTCTTT
CDR3aa: CAWSFSTGNWGDTSGGIEAFF
abundance: .
j_gene: TRBJ1-1
v_gene: TRBV30
d_gene: TRBD1

CDR3nt: TGTGCCAGCAGTAATGACATGCTCGAAGAAAAACTGTTTTTT
CDR3aa: CASSNDMLEEKLFF
abundance: .
j_gene: TRBJ1-4
v_gene: TRBV6-5
d_gene: .

CDR3nt: TGCGCCAGCAGCTCAGGGGGCACTGGGGCCAACGTCCTGACTTTC
CDR3aa: CASSSGGTGANVLTF
abundance: .
j_gene: TRBJ2-6
v_gene: TRBV5-1
d_gene: TRBD1

CDR3nt: TGTGCCAGCAGCTTAGGGGGGCGCGCTGAAGCTTTCTTT
CDR3aa: CASSLGGRAEAFF
abundance: .
j_gene: TRBJ1-1
v_gene: TRBV7-8
d_gene: .

CDR3nt: TGTGCCAGCAGTGAACGAGTTATCTACGAGCAGTACTTC
CDR3aa: CASSERVIYEQYF
abundance: .
j_gene: TRBJ2-7
v_gene: TRBV6-1
d_gene: .

CDR3nt: TGTGCCACCAGCACAGATTCGGGGGGTTGGGAGACCCAGTACTTC
CDR3aa: CATSTDSGGWETQYF
abundance: .
j_gene: TRBJ2-5
v_gene: TRBV15
d_gene: TRBD2

CDR3nt: TGTGCCAGCTGGACAGGCAGCAATCAGCCCCAGCATTTT
CDR3aa: CASWTGSNQPQHF
abundance: .
j_gene: TRBJ1-5
v_gene: TRBV2
d_gene: TRBD1

CDR3nt: TGCGCCAGCAGCCGCCAGGGGGCGGTAGATACGCAGTATTTT
CDR3aa: CASSRQGAVDTQYF
abundance: .
j_gene: TRBJ2-3
v_gene: TRBV4-1
d_gene: TRBD1

CDR3nt: TGTGCCAGCAAGGAACAGCCGAACACCGGGGAGCTGTTTTTT
CDR3aa: CASKEQPNTGELFF
abundance: once
j_gene: TRBJ2-2
v_gene: TRBV6-6
d_gene: .

CDR3nt: TGTGCCAGCAGTGAAGTCGGGGGGTACTCCTACGAGCAGTACTTC
CDR3aa: CASSEVGGYSYEQYF
abundance: .
j_gene: TRBJ2-7
v_gene: TRBV2
d_gene: TRBD2

CDR3nt: TGTGCCAGCAGTTTAGCAGGGTATCCCCTCCACTTT
CDR3aa: CASSLAGYPLHF
abundance: .
j_gene: TRBJ1-6
v_gene: TRBV28
d_gene: .

CDR3nt: TGCAGTGTCTCCGTATCTAACACCATATATTTT
CDR3aa: CSVSVSNTIYF
abundance: .
j_gene: TRBJ1-3
v_gene: TRBV20-1
d_gene: .

CDR3nt: TGTGCCAGCAGCTTGGCTGGTGGGCGGGAAACGAACACTGAAGCTTTCTTT
CDR3aa: CASSLAGGRETNTEAFF
abundance: .
j_gene: TRBJ1-1
v_gene: TRBV5-6
d_gene: .

CDR3nt: TGTGCCAGCAGCTTTGCGGGGACTGAAGCTTTCTTT
CDR3aa: CASSFAGTEAFF
abundance: .
j_gene: TRBJ1-1
v_gene: TRBV5-5
d_gene: .

CDR3nt: TGTGCCTGGATGGGGCGATGGCCGTCTTACGAGCAGTACTTC
CDR3aa: CAWMGRWPSYEQYF
abundance: .
j_gene: TRBJ2-7
v_gene: TRBV30
d_gene: .

CDR3nt: TGTGCCAGCAGCCCGCCGAAAGCGGGGGGGTACCACAATGAGCAGTTCTTC
CDR3aa: CASSPPKAGGYHNEQFF
abundance: .
j_gene: TRBJ2-1
v_gene: TRBV14
d_gene: TRBD2

CDR3nt: TGTGCCAGCAGTGGTGGACAGGGTGAGTTCACTGAAGCTTTCTTT
CDR3aa: CASSGGQGEFTEAFF
abundance: .
j_gene: TRBJ1-1
v_gene: TRBV28
d_gene: TRBD1

CDR3nt: TGTGCCAGCAGTACCTGGACAGGGGGTAGGGAGACCCAGTACTTC
CDR3aa: CASSTWTGGRETQYF
abundance: .
j_gene: TRBJ2-5
v_gene: TRBV28
d_gene: TRBD1

CDR3nt: TGTGCCAGCAGCCAAGAGTATGTAGTGCCCCGTGATACGCAGTATTTT
CDR3aa: CASSQEYVVPRDTQYF
abundance: .
j_gene: TRBJ2-3
v_gene: TRBV4-2
d_gene: .

CDR3nt: TGTGCCAGCAGCTCAGGACTAGCGGGGGGCACAGATACGCAGTATTTT
CDR3aa: CASSSGLAGGTDTQYF
abundance: .
j_gene: TRBJ2-3
v_gene: TRBV2
d_gene: TRBD2

CDR3nt: TGTGCCACCAGCAGAGACGATCAGCCCCAGCATTTT
CDR3aa: CATSRDDQPQHF
abundance: .
j_gene: TRBJ1-5
v_gene: TRBV15
d_gene: .

CDR3nt: TGCGCCAGCAGCTTATCAGGGGGCTCCTACAATGAGCAGTTCTTC
CDR3aa: CASSLSGGSYNEQFF
abundance: .
j_gene: TRBJ2-1
v_gene: TRBV5-1
d_gene: TRBD1

CDR3nt: TGTGCCAGTAATTTGCGGGATCAGCCCCAGCATTTT
CDR3aa: CASNLRDQPQHF
abundance: few
j_gene: TRBJ1-5
v_gene: TRBV19
d_gene: .

CDR3nt: TGTGCCAGCATCAATCCGGGACAGGCCCACGAGCAGTACTTC
CDR3aa: CASINPGQAHEQYF
abundance: .
j_gene: TRBJ2-7
v_gene: TRBV6-5
d_gene: TRBD1

CDR3nt: TGCGCCAGCAGCTTGGGTGTTTTGGGGCTAGCGGGAGACAATGAGCAGTTCTTC
CDR3aa: CASSLGVLGLAGDNEQFF
abundance: .
j_gene: TRBJ2-1
v_gene: TRBV5-1
d_gene: TRBD2

CDR3nt: TGTGCCAGCAGTGAGGGACAGACAAGCAATCAGCCCCAGCATTTT
CDR3aa: CASSEGQTSNQPQHF
abundance: .
j_gene: TRBJ1-5
v_gene: TRBV2
d_gene: TRBD1

CDR3nt: TGTGCCAGCACGGAAGGGGCTGAAGCTTTCTTT
CDR3aa: CASTEGAEAFF
abundance: .
j_gene: TRBJ1-1
v_gene: TRBV7-9
d_gene: .

CDR3nt: TGTGCCAGCAGCTCCCGACATCTGAGTGGAGATACGCAGTATTTT
CDR3aa: CASSSRHLSGDTQYF
abundance: .
j_gene: TRBJ2-3
v_gene: TRBV5-5
d_gene: .

CDR3nt: TGTGCCAGCAGTTACGACAGGGCCCCGTATGGCTACACCTTC
CDR3aa: CASSYDRAPYGYTF
abundance: .
j_gene: TRBJ1-2
v_gene: TRBV6-5
d_gene: TRBD1

CDR3nt: TGTGCCAGCAGCAAAGTCGCGGGGGGTGGCACAGATACGCAGTATTTT
CDR3aa: CASSKVAGGGTDTQYF
abundance: .
j_gene: TRBJ2-3
v_gene: TRBV21-1
d_gene: .

CDR3nt: TGTGCCAGCAGCGTAAGAGCGGACAGCTCTGGGGCCAACGTCCTGACTTTC
CDR3aa: CASSVRADSSGANVLTF
abundance: .
j_gene: TRBJ2-6
v_gene: TRBV9
d_gene: .